This T cell receptor beta chain was obtained from a study of T cells expressing NK-cell markers. CDR3 length: 14 amino acids. TCRdb reanalyzed the 5' RACE reads, giving one entry per CDR3 protein sequence and no DNA. The sample totals roughly 390,000 distinct CDR3 sequences. The sequencing input was blood T cells: a sorted CD56 or NKG2C T cell subset, CD4+ or CD8+ T cells, or bulk PBMC T cells (not recorded which). The origin of this receptor is a man aged 18-75 years in good health. The rearrangement joins TRBV12-3 or TRBV12-4 to TRBJ2-7; TCRdb calls TRBD1, which cannot be checked without DNA. The CDR3 sequence is CASGAKGNSYEQYF.